What follows describes a single T cell receptor (beta chain). Its matching antigen is unknown. This CDR3 contains 13 residues. Germline CDR1 and CDR2: ENHRY and SYGVKD. The ends lost 6 bases at V and 11 bases at J; junction bases unmatched: 8. TCRbeta CDR3 was sequenced at survey depth with template counts. The repertoire was sequenced with immunoSEQ multiplex PCR; TCRdb's copy has only in-frame clones and lacks some. In the table there are around 28,000 clones, 65% to 90% of which are singletons. The sample originates from a study of tissue T cells after allogeneic stem cell transplantation. Whole-study context: Viable blood and marrow gave sorted CD3+ T cells if numbers allowed. Study-wide points: Few T cell clones were shared across patients, but motif clusters showed tissue-specific shared signatures. Anatomically similar tissues had similar TCR repertoires within each patient.

The TCR comes from a woman between 18 and 55 years old who later had graft-versus-host disease after an allogeneic stem cell transplant. The chain links TRBV10-3 to TRBJ2-7; 12 bases match TRBD2. The sequenced sample was blood, obtained before transplantation. The CDR3 DNA reads TGTGCCATCAGGGGGGGGCTAGCGGGAGGGAAGTACTTC. Its protein is CAIRGGLAGGKYF.